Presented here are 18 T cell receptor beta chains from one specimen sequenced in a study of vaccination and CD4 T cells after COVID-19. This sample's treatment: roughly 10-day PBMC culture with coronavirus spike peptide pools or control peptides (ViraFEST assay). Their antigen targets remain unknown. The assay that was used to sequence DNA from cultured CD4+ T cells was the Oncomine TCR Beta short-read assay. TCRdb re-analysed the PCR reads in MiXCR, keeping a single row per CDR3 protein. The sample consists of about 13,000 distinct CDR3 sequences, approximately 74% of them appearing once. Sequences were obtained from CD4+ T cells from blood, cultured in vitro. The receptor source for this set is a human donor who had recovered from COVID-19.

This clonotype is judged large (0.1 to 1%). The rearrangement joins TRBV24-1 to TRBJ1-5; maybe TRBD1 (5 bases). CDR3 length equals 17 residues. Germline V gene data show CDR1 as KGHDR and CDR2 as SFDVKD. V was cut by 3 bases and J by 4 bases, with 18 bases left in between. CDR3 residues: CATSDPRSGARNQPQHF. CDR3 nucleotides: TGTGCCACCAGTGATCCGAGGTCCGGGGCCAGAAATCAGCCCCAGCATTTT.

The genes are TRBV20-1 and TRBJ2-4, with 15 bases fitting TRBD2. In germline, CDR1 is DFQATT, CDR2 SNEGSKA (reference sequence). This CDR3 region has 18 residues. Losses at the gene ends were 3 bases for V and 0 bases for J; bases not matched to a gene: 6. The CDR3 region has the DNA TGCAGTGCTAGCGGACTAGCGGGAGGGGCCCTAGCCAAAAACATTCAGTACTTC. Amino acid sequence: CSASGLAGGALAKNIQYF.

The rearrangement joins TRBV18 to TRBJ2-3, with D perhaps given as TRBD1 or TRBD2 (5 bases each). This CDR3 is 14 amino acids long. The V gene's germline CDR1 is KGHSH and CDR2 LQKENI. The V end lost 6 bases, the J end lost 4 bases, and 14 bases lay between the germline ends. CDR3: CASSPLGDADTQYF. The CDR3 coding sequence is TGTGCCAGCTCCCCTCTAGGGGACGCAGATACGCAGTATTTT.

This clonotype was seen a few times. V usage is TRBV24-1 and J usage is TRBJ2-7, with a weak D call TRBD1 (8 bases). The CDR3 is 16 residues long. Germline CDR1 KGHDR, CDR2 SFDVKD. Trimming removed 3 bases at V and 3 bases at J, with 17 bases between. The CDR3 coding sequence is TGTGCCACCAGTGATCCAGGACAGGGCGGGGGCTACGAGCAGTACTTC. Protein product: CATSDPGQGGGYEQYF.

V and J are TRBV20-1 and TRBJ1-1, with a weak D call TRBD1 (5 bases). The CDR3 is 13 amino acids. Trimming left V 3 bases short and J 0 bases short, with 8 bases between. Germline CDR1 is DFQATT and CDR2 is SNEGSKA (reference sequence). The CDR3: CSARGVLNTEAFF. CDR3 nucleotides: TGCAGTGCTAGGGGGGTTTTGAACACTGAAGCTTTCTTT.

CDR3: CASRIDRARGTEAFF. The CDR3 DNA follows: TGTGCCAGCAGAATAGACAGGGCGCGGGGGACTGAAGCTTTCTTT. The chain is built from TRBV7-2 and TRBJ1-1; 7 bases fit TRBD1. The CDR3 has 15 residues. Germline V gives CDR1 SGHTA, CDR2 FQGNSA. J lost 5 bases, V lost 6 bases, and 12 bases had no gene match.

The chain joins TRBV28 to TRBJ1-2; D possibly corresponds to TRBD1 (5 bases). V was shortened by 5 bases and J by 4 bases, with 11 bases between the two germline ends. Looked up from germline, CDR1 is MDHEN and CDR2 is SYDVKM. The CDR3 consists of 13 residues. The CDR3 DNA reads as TGTGCCAGCAGTGGCCCAGGGCCCTATGGCTACACCTTC. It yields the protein CASSGPGPYGYTF.

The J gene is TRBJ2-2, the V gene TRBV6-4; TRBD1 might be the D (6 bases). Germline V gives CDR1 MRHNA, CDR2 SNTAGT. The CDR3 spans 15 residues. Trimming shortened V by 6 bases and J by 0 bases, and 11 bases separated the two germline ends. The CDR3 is CASRPPGANTGELFF. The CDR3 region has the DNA TGTGCCAGCAGGCCCCCAGGGGCGAACACCGGGGAGCTGTTTTTT.

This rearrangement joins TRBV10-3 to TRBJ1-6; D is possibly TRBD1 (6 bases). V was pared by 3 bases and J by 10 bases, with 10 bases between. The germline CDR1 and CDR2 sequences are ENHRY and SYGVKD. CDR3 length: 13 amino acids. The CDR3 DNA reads TGTGCCATCAGTGACCCCAGGGGCTCACCCCTCCACTTT. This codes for CAISDPRGSPLHF.

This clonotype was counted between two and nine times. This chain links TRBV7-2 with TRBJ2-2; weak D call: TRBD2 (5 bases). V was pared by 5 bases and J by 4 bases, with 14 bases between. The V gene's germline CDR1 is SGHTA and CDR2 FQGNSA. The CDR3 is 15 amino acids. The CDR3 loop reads CASSPNRLSTGELFF. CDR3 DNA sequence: TGTGCCAGCAGCCCCAACAGACTAAGCACCGGGGAGCTGTTTTTT.

DNA for the CDR3: TGCAGTGCTAGAGGGGTCATACACACCGGGGAGCTGTTTTTT. This codes for CSARGVIHTGELFF. The chain is built from TRBV20-1 and TRBJ2-2; the D is unclear. Trimming cost V 1 base and J 3 bases, with 9 bases left between them. CDR1 DFQATT and CDR2 SNEGSKA come from the germline V gene (reference sequence). This CDR3 has 14 residues.

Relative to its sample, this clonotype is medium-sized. The chain's CDR3 is CASSPGTAMNTEAFF. In nucleotides, the CDR3 is TGTGCCAGCAGCCCGGGGACAGCCATGAACACTGAAGCTTTCTTT. The chain carries TRBV28 and TRBJ1-1; TRBD1 matches 7 bases. Germline trimming cut 6 bases from V and 0 bases from J; bases unmatched to any gene: 7. Germline V gene data show CDR1 as MDHEN and CDR2 as SYDVKM. This CDR3 has 15 amino acids.

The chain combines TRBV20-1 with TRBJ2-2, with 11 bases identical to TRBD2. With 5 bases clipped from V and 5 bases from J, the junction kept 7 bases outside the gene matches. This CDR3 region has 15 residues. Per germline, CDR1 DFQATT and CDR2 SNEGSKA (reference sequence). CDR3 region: CSAHQTSGKTGELFF. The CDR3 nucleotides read TGCAGTGCTCATCAGACTAGCGGGAAAACCGGGGAGCTGTTTTTT.

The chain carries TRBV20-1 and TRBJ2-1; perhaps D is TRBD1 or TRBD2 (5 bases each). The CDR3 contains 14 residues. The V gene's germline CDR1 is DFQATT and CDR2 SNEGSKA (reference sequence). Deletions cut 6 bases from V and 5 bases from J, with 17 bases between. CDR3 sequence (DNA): TGCAGTGCCGGTCCGGCGTGGGGGAACAATGAGCAGTTCTTC. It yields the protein CSAGPAWGNNEQFF.

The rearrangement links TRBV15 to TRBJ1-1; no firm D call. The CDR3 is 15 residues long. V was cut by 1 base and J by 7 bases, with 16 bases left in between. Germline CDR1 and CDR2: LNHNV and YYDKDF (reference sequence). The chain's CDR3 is CATSRGGGGWGEAFF. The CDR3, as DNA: TGTGCCACCAGCAGAGGTGGCGGAGGGTGGGGTGAAGCTTTCTTT. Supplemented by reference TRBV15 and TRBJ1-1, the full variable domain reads DAMVIQNPRYQVTQFGKPVTLSCSQTLNHNVMYWYQQKSSQAPKLLFHYYDKDFNNEADTPDNFQSRRPNTSFCFLDIRSPGLGDTAMYLCATSRGGGGWGEAFFGQGTRLTVV.

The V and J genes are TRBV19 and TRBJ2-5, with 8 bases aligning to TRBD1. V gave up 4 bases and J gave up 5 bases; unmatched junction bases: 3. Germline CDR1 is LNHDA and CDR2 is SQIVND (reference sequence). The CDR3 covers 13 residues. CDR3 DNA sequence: TGTGCCAGTAGTAGGAACAGGGGGGAGACCCAGTACTTC. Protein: CASSRNRGETQYF.

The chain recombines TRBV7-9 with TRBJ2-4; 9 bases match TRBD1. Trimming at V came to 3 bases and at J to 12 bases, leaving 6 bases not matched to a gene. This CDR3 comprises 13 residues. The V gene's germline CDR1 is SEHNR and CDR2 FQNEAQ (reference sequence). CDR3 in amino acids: CASSFEQGAYQYF. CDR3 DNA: TGTGCCAGCAGCTTCGAACAGGGGGCCTATCAGTACTTC.

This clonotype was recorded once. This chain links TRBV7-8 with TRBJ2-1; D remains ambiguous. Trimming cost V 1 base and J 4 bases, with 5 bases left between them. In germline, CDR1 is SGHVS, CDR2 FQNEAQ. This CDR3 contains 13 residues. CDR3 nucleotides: TGTGCCAGCAGCTTAGAACTATACAATGAGCAGTTCTTC. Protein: CASSLELYNEQFF.